Described below is a single TCR beta chain sequence and its context. Sequencing used immunoSEQ multiplex PCR; TCRdb keeps in-frame clones, though not all of them. Of about 200,000 clones listed, approximately 78% are singletons. Trimming at V came to 3 bases and at J to 13 bases, leaving 10 bases not matched to a gene. The CDR3 extends over 13 amino acids. The V gene's germline CDR1 is SGHTA and CDR2 FQGNSA. The sample comes from a study of blood T cell repertoires in COVID-19. Whole-study context: Researchers got acute and convalescent COVID-19 samples from the United States, Italy and Spain. The analysed material was cDNA or gDNA that came from T cells, B-cell-depleted T cells, or PBMCs.

The clonotype was recovered from a woman between 35 and 50 years old with acute or convalescent COVID-19. The specimen was peripheral blood. The V and J genes are TRBV7-2 and TRBJ1-2, with 8 bases that match TRBD1. In nucleotides, the CDR3 is TGTGCCAGCAGCTTTCGCTGGGGACAGGCCGGCACCTTC. Its protein is CASSFRWGQAGTF.